The clone carrying this T cell receptor beta chain was observed a few times. As yet, its antigen is unknown. This CDR3 contains 15 residues. V lost 0 bases and J 2 bases, leaving 11 bases between the germline ends. Germline CDR1 and CDR2: SGDLS and YYNGEE. The data derive from a study of cytomegalovirus exposure and HLA in healthy donors. The study ran its PCR with 60 Vbeta and 13 Jbeta primers. Per the authors' pipeline: In a later analysis, the count reached about 80 million unique TCR beta chains, with roughly 12 million shared. Profiled with immunoSEQ multiplex PCR; TCRdb holds only in-frame clones, not every one. Clone size and V and J calls were adopted from that table, with D and trimming inferred from the DNA. Among more than 110,000 clones listed, around 79% were seen once. Study-wide results and limits: Common viral pathogens seemed, in a later analysis, to connect with several of the most significant clusters.

Sequencing was done on a sample of PBMCs. The rearrangement joins TRBV9 to TRBJ1-1; tentative D call: TRBD1 (5 bases). This TCR came from a female donor in good health and CMV-seronegative. CDR3 nucleotides: TGTGCCAGCAGCGTAGAGGTGGGGGGAAACACTGAAGCTTTCTTT. It specifies CASSVEVGGNTEAFF.